These T cell receptor beta chains were read from a single sample in a study of cytomegalovirus exposure and HLA in healthy donors. Here immunoSEQ multiplex PCR was the method, and the copy in TCRdb shows in-frame clones only, minus some. This table holds roughly 150,000 clones, almost 80% found once. Sequencing was carried out using PBMCs. The receptors originated from a man aged 25 to 40 in good health and CMV-seronegative. Both conserved end residues are part of each CDR3. A D gene is named only where the DNA matches it firmly. Not all rows give a size; the values are once, few, many and, for expanded clones, a class.

>TRBJ2-2|NA|NA|TRBV19
CASSRGLGTGELFF
TGTGCCAGTAGTCGAGGGTTGGGGACCGGGGAGCTGTTTTTT
>TRBJ2-7|TRBD1|NA|TRBV27
CASSQRGRSGQYF
TGTGCCAGCAGTCAGAGGGGGCGGTCGGGGCAGTACTTC
>TRBJ1-3|TRBD1|few|TRBV9
CASSDPGQGGNTIYF
TGTGCCAGCAGCGATCCGGGACAGGGAGGAAACACCATATATTTT
>TRBJ2-7|TRBD1|NA|TRBV7-2
CASSPWETGVGYEQYF
TGTGCCAGCAGCCCTTGGGAGACAGGGGTTGGGTACGAGCAGTACTTC
>TRBJ1-2|NA|NA|TRBV6-5
CASSPRTNYGYTF
TGTGCCAGCAGTCCCAGGACTAACTATGGCTACACCTTC
>TRBJ1-4|NA|few|TRBV5-6
CASSSLQAYWAGEKLFF
TGTGCCAGCAGCTCTTTACAGGCCTATTGGGCGGGAGAAAAACTGTTTTTT
>TRBJ2-7|TRBD1|NA|TRBV30
CAWNRQGLTYEQYF
TGTGCCTGGAACCGACAGGGTCTGACCTACGAGCAGTACTTC
>TRBJ1-5|NA|once|TRBV27
CASSLLSNQPQHF
TGTGCCAGCAGTCTACTTAGCAATCAGCCCCAGCATTTT
>TRBJ2-2|TRBD1|few|TRBV18
CASSLGTAGELFF
TGTGCCAGCTCACTTGGGACAGCCGGGGAGCTGTTTTTT
>TRBJ2-7|TRBD2|NA|TRBV30
CAWRIWREGRYEQYF
TGTGCCTGGAGGATTTGGCGGGAGGGCCGGTACGAGCAGTACTTC
>TRBJ2-7|NA|NA|TRBV21-1
CASSSATTWTYEQYF
TGTGCCAGCAGCTCCGCCACTACTTGGACCTACGAGCAGTACTTC
>TRBJ1-4|NA|NA|TRBV7-9
CASSLEQSEKLFF
TGTGCCAGCAGCTTAGAGCAATCTGAAAAACTGTTTTTT
>TRBJ2-2|NA|NA|TRBV6-5
CASRAPRGNTGELFF
TGTGCCAGCAGGGCCCCTAGAGGGAACACCGGGGAGCTGTTTTTT
>TRBJ2-7|TRBD2|few|TRBV28
CASTPAGGPHEQYF
TGTGCCAGCACCCCAGCGGGGGGCCCCCACGAGCAGTACTTC
>TRBJ2-1|NA|NA|TRBV30
CAWTGFYNEQFF
TGTGCCTGGACAGGGTTTTACAATGAGCAGTTCTTC
>TRBJ1-5|NA|NA|TRBV28
CASRRGGANQPQHF
TGTGCCAGCAGACGTGGGGGCGCGAATCAGCCCCAGCATTTT
>TRBJ2-7|TRBD2|NA|TRBV10-1
CASSESLAGGYEQYF
TGCGCCAGCAGTGAGTCACTAGCGGGGGGTTACGAGCAGTACTTC
>TRBJ1-1|NA|NA|TRBV6-7
CAVQGPLILTMMNTEAFF
TGTGCCGTACAGGGCCCCCTAATTCTTACGATGATGAACACTGAAGCTTTCTTT
>TRBJ1-2|NA|NA|TRBV7-2
CASSSIGEGGRIVNYGYTF
TGTGCCAGCAGCTCCATTGGGGAGGGGGGGAGGATAGTTAACTATGGCTACACCTTC
>TRBJ2-7|TRBD1|NA|TRBV5-4
CASSYRGTYEQYF
TGTGCCAGCAGCTACAGGGGCACCTACGAGCAGTACTTC
>TRBJ2-7|TRBD2|NA|TRBV5-6
CASSRPGLAGRYEQYF
TGTGCCAGCAGCCGACCGGGACTAGCGGGCCGCTACGAGCAGTACTTC
>TRBJ2-7|TRBD2|once|TRBV11-2
CASSLVASGGVSYEQYF
TGTGCCAGCAGCTTAGTAGCAAGCGGGGGCGTTTCCTACGAGCAGTACTTC
>TRBJ2-1|TRBD2|NA|TRBV6-5
CASRLTSWGVNEQFF
TGTGCCAGCAGGTTGACTAGCTGGGGCGTCAATGAGCAGTTCTTC
>TRBJ2-7|NA|NA|TRBV7-9
CASSLIGYEQYF
TGTGCCAGCAGCTTAATCGGGTACGAGCAGTACTTC
>TRBJ2-2|NA|NA|TRBV6-5
CASRPRVGTGELFF
TGTGCCAGCAGACCCAGGGTTGGCACCGGGGAGCTGTTTTTT
>TRBJ2-3|TRBD1|NA|TRBV15
CATSSNRGSTDTQYF
TGTGCCACCAGCAGTAACAGGGGAAGCACAGATACGCAGTATTTT
>TRBJ2-3|TRBD2|NA|TRBV25-1
CASSEWASGRGDTQYF
TGTGCCAGCAGTGAATGGGCTAGCGGGAGGGGAGATACGCAGTATTTT
>TRBJ2-5|TRBD1|NA|TRBV19
CASSDSGTGGETQYF
TGTGCCAGTAGCGACTCCGGGACAGGGGGAGAGACCCAGTACTTC
>TRBJ2-3|NA|NA|TRBV13
CASSILTDTQYF
TGTGCCAGCAGCATCCTCACAGATACGCAGTATTTT